The rows below give T cell receptor beta chains drawn from one sample of a study of Graves' ophthalmopathy and Graves' hyperthyroidism. TCRdb used MiXCR to reprocess the multiplex PCR reads, holding one entry per CDR3 protein. The table lists 900,000 to 1,200,000 distinct CDR3 sequences, around a third of them singletons. The material sequenced was peripheral blood or thyroid tissue (not recorded which). The receptors were sampled from an adult man with Graves' hyperthyroidism. Each CDR3 is given with its conserved first and last residue. A D gene is named only where the DNA matches it firmly. Clone size appears in some rows only: once, few, many, or a class for an expanded clone.

j_call v_call clone_size d_call cdr3_aa
TRBJ2-7 TRBV5-4 . . CASSFSATVGLDTTEQYF
TRBJ1-5 TRBV14 . . CASSQTGFTQHF
TRBJ1-2 TRBV29-1 . . CSRSGVYGYTF
TRBJ1-2 TRBV10-3 many TRBD1 CAISGDRNYGYTF
TRBJ2-5 TRBV2 few TRBD2 CATSGGLETQYF
TRBJ1-2 TRBV10-3 . TRBD1 CAISGYRGYGYTF
TRBJ2-5 TRBV10-3 many . CAISESVKREETQYF
TRBJ1-6 TRBV27 . . CASSLTQGSYNSPLHF
TRBJ1-1 TRBV5-4 few TRBD1 CATRTGMNTEAFF
TRBJ1-5 TRBV12-3/TRBV12-4 few TRBD1 CASRGQGFQPQHF
TRBJ2-5 TRBV12-3/TRBV12-4 . . CASSYSMGEPQETQYF